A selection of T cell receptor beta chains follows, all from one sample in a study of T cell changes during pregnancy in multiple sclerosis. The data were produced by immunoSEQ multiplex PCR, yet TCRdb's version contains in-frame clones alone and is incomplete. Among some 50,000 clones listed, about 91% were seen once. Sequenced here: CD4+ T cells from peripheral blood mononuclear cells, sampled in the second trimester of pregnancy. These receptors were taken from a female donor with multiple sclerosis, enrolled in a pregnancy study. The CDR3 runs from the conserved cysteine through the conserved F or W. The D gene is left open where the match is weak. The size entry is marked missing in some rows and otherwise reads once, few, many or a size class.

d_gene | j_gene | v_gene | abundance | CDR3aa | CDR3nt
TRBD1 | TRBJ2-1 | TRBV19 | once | CASIPTGGHEQFF | TGTGCCAGTATCCCGACAGGGGGCCATGAGCAGTTCTTC
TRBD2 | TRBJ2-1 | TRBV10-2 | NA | CASRIAGAEPNEQFF | TGCGCCAGCAGGATAGCGGGAGCAGAACCGAATGAGCAGTTCTTC
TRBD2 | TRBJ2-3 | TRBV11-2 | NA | CASSLGASGGATDTDTQYF | TGTGCCAGCAGCTTAGGCGCGAGCGGGGGGGCTACCGACACAGATACGCAGTATTTT
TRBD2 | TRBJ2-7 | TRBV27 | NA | CASSLIPSGSYEQYF | TGTGCCAGCAGTTTAATCCCTAGCGGGAGTTACGAGCAGTACTTC
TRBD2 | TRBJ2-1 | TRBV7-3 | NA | CASSQIAGELNEQFF | TGTGCCAGCAGCCAAATAGCGGGGGAGTTGAATGAGCAGTTCTTC
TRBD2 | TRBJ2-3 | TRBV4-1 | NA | CASSQENSGRARDTQYF | TGCGCCAGCAGCCAAGAGAACAGCGGGAGGGCCCGGGATACGCAGTATTTT
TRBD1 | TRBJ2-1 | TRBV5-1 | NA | CASSSGQFPYNEQFF | TGCGCCAGCAGCTCGGGACAGTTTCCATACAATGAGCAGTTCTTC
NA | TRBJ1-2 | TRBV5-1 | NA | CASAEGGAIGYTF | TGCGCCAGCGCTGAGGGCGGGGCAATTGGCTACACCTTC
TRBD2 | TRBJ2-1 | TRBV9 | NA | CASSATAKRGARDEQFF | TGTGCCAGCAGCGCCACGGCCAAGCGGGGGGCAAGGGATGAGCAGTTCTTC
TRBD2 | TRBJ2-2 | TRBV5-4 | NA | CASSLAVSGSRANTGELFF | TGTGCCAGCAGCTTGGCCGTTAGCGGGAGCCGCGCGAACACCGGGGAGCTGTTTTTT
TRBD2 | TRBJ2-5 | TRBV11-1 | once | CASSSGPWGGTQYF | TGTGCCAGCAGCTCCGGACCGTGGGGGGGGACCCAGTACTTC
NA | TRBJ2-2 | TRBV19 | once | CASSIPTGTSGTGELFF | TGTGCCAGTAGTATACCAACAGGGACCTCGGGTACCGGGGAGCTGTTTTTT
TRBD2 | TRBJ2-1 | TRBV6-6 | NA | CASSYLGGDEQFF | TGTGCCAGCAGTTACCTCGGGGGGGATGAGCAGTTCTTC
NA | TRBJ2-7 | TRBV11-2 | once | CASSLGLEVSYEQYF | TGTGCCAGCAGCTTAGGACTAGAAGTCTCCTACGAGCAGTACTTC
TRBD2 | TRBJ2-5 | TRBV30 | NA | CASTGLAKSETQYF | TGTGCCTCGACGGGACTAGCGAAGTCAGAGACCCAGTACTTC
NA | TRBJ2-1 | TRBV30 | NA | CAWSVRRTSYNEQFF | TGTGCCTGGAGTGTACGCAGAACCTCCTACAATGAGCAGTTCTTC
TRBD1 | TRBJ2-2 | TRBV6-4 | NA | CASSDSTGTANTGELFF | TGTGCCAGCAGTGACTCAACCGGGACAGCGAACACCGGGGAGCTGTTTTTT
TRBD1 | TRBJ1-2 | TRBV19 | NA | CASTFPDRTNYGYTF | TGTGCCAGTACCTTTCCGGACAGGACTAACTATGGCTACACCTTC
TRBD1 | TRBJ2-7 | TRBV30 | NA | CAWRDRGSKQYF | TGTGCCTGGAGAGACAGGGGATCTAAGCAGTACTTC
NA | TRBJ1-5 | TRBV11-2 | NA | CASSLGLGANQPQHF | TGTGCCAGCAGCTTAGGGCTGGGGGCAAATCAGCCCCAGCATTTT
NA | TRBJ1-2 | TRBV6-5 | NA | CASRIAGLHGYTF | TGTGCCAGCAGGATAGCGGGCCTTCATGGCTACACCTTC
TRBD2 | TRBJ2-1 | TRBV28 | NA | CASSPPLAGGGNEQFF | TGTGCCAGCAGCCCCCCCCTAGCGGGAGGAGGGAATGAGCAGTTCTTC
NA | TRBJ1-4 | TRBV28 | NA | CASSRIGEGEKLFF | TGTGCCAGCAGCCGGATCGGGGAGGGTGAAAAACTGTTTTTT
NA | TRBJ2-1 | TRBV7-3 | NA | CASSLLGSLNEQFF | TGTGCCAGCAGCTTATTGGGTAGCCTCAATGAGCAGTTCTTC
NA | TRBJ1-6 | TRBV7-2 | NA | CASSLATGGNSPLHF | TGTGCCAGCAGCTTAGCAACTGGTGGTAATTCACCCCTCCACTTT
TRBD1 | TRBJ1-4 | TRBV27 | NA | CASSPQTGLLWNEKLFF | TGTGCCAGCAGTCCGCAGACAGGGCTTCTTTGGAATGAAAAACTGTTTTTT
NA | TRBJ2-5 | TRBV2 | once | CASNEGSETQYF | TGTGCCAGCAACGAGGGATCGGAGACCCAGTACTTC
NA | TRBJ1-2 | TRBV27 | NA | CASSLSGGGGYTF | TGTGCCAGCAGTTTATCGGGAGGCGGGGGCTACACCTTC
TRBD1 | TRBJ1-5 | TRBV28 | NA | CASRSWDREDQPQHF | TGTGCCAGCAGGTCCTGGGACAGGGAGGATCAGCCCCAGCATTTT
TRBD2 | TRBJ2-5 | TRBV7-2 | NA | CASSFSGVQETQYF | TGTGCCAGCAGCTTCAGCGGGGTCCAAGAGACCCAGTACTTC
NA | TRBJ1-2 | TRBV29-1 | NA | CSVSSSGNYGYTF | TGCAGCGTTTCTTCCAGCGGGAACTATGGCTACACCTTC
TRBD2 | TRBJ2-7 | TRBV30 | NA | CAWRGSGAPYEQYF | TGTGCCTGGAGAGGAAGCGGGGCCCCTTACGAGCAGTACTTC
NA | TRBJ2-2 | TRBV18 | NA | CASSPQSRSTGELFF | TGTGCCAGCTCACCACAATCGAGGAGCACCGGGGAGCTGTTTTTT
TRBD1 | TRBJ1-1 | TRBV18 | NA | CASSPKGARATEAFF | TGTGCCAGCTCACCTAAGGGGGCTCGGGCCACTGAAGCTTTCTTT
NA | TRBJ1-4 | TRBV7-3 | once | CASSLNDGGSGEKLFF | TGTGCCAGCAGCTTAAATGACGGGGGTAGTGGTGAAAAACTGTTTTTT
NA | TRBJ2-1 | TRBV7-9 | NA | CASRTLRGPYNEQFF | TGTGCCAGCAGGACACTCAGGGGCCCCTACAATGAGCAGTTCTTC
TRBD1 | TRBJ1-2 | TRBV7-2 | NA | CASSVNRGTNYGYTF | TGTGCCAGCAGCGTCAACAGGGGGACAAACTATGGCTACACCTTC
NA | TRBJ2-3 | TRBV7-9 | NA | CASSLASRATDTQYF | TGTGCCAGCAGCTTAGCTTCCAGGGCGACAGATACGCAGTATTTT
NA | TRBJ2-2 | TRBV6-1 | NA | CASGGFTGELFF | TGTGCCAGCGGCGGGTTCACCGGGGAGCTGTTTTTT
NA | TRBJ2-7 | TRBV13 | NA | CASSLGTTSREQYF | TGTGCCAGCAGCTTAGGCACGACCTCCAGGGAGCAGTACTTC
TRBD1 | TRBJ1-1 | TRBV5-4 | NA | CASSLDRDGTEAFF | TGTGCCAGCAGCCTCGACAGGGACGGAACTGAAGCTTTCTTT
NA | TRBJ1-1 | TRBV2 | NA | CASSPSRGRTEAFF | TGTGCCAGCAGTCCGTCCCGAGGGAGAACTGAAGCTTTCTTT
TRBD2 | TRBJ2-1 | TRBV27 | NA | CASSLSIAGGRFF | TGTGCCAGCAGTTTATCCATAGCGGGGGGACGGTTCTTC
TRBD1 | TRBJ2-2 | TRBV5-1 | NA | CASSPGTGHTGELFF | TGCGCCAGCAGCCCCGGGACAGGGCACACCGGGGAGCTGTTTTTT
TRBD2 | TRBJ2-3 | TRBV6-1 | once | CASSAERGKTDTQYF | TGTGCCAGCAGTGCCGAGCGGGGGAAAACAGATACGCAGTATTTT
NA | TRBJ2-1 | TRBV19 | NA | CASSAGLYNEQFF | TGTGCCAGTAGTGCGGGACTCTACAATGAGCAGTTCTTC
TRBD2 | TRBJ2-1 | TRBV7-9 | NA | CASSLRAREPSANEQFF | TGTGCCAGCAGCTTAAGGGCGCGGGAGCCCTCGGCCAATGAGCAGTTCTTC
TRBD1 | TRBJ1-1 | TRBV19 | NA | CASSNQGARSEAFF | TGTGCCAGTAGTAACCAGGGGGCCCGGTCTGAAGCTTTCTTT
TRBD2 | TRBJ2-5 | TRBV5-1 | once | CASSSGTSQETQYF | TGCGCCAGCAGCAGCGGGACTAGCCAGGAGACCCAGTACTTC
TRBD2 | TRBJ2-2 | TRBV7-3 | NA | CASSLSPAGAAGELFF | TGTGCCAGCAGCCTATCCCCCGCGGGAGCGGCCGGGGAGCTGTTTTTT